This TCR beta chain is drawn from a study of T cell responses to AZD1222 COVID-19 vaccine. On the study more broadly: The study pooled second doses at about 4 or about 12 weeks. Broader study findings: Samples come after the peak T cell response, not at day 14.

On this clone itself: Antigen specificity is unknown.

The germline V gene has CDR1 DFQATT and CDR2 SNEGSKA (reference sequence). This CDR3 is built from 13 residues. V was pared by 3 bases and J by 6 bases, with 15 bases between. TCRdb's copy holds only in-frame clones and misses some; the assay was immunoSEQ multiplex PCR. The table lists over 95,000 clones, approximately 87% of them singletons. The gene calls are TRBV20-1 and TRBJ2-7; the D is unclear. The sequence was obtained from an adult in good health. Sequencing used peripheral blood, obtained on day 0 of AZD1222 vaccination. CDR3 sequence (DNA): TGCAGTGCTAGTTTTAATCAATGGACCGAGCAGTACTTC. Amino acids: CSASFNQWTEQYF.